The 14 T cell receptor beta chains below come from one sample, sequenced in a study of T cells after yellow fever vaccination. TCRdb used MiXCR to reprocess the 5' RACE reads, holding one entry per CDR3 protein. The table includes 11,000 to 15,000 distinct CDR3 sequences, 6% to 8% detected once. The material sequenced was PBMCs, either bulk or a sorted T-cell subset (CD4+, CD8+, memory, or dextramer-sorted; not recorded which), taken on the day of the yellow fever booster vaccination. Every receptor here comes from a man aged 18 to 29 who received the YFV17D yellow fever vaccine.

This clonotype is deemed medium-sized (0.01 to 0.1%). The CDR3, as DNA: TGTGCCAGCAGCCCTGGACAGGACTATGGCTACACCTTC. This sequence encodes CASSPGQDYGYTF. The V call is TRBV11-2, the J call TRBJ1-2; TRBD1 aligns across 7 bases. The V and J ends lost 5 bases and 3 bases, in that order; junction bases with no gene match: 3. In germline, CDR1 is SGHAT, CDR2 FQNNGV. The CDR3 is made up of 13 amino acids.

Ten or more counts support this clonotype. The rearrangement uses TRBV19 and TRBJ1-2; possible D gene TRBD1, 5 bases. The germline V and J ends were trimmed by 5 bases and 7 bases, with 14 bases remaining between them. From germline, CDR1 is LNHDA and CDR2 SQIVND (reference sequence). The CDR3 sequence is 13 residues long. This CDR3 reads CASSVFEDSGYTF. In DNA, the CDR3 is TGTGCCAGTAGTGTTTTCGAAGACAGTGGCTACACCTTC.

This clonotype occurred many times. This chain joins TRBV4-1 and TRBJ1-1; D unclear. The CDR3 is made up of 14 amino acids. Germline V CDR1 and CDR2: MGHRA, YSYEKL. Trimming took 6 bases from V and 1 from J, leaving 12 bases between them. CDR3 coding DNA: TGCGCCAGCAGGGGCCCGCTTCGGAACACTGAAGCTTTCTTT. Encoded protein: CASRGPLRNTEAFF.

This clonotype is medium-sized (0.01 to 0.1%) by share. The chain employs TRBV5-1 and TRBJ1-2; maybe TRBD1 (5 bases). Trimming cost V 9 bases and J 3 bases, with 12 bases left between them. CDR3 length: 12 residues. The germline gives CDR1 SGHRS, CDR2 YFSETQ. In nucleotides, the CDR3 is TGCGCCACTAGGGACGTCGACTATGGCTACACCTTC. Translating it yields CATRDVDYGYTF.

This clonotype was seen many times. The chain links TRBV30 to TRBJ2-5, with D hard to call. The germline CDR1 and CDR2 sequences are GTSNPN and SVGIG (reference sequence). The V gene lost 0 bases and the J gene lost 5 bases, with 4 bases spanning the gap. The CDR3 runs 11 residues. The CDR3 nucleotides read TGTGCCTGGAGTGTACCGGAGACCCAGTACTTC. It specifies CAWSVPETQYF.

This clonotype is categorized as medium-sized. The rearrangement links TRBV7-2 to TRBJ1-1; D not resolved. Trimming left V 1 base short and J 2 bases short, with 11 bases between. The CDR3 consists of 15 residues. The germline V gene has CDR1 SGHTA and CDR2 FQGNSA. Here the CDR3 reads CASSLVPEVNTEAFF. The CDR3 DNA reads as TGTGCCAGCAGCTTAGTGCCGGAGGTCAACACTGAAGCTTTCTTT. Using reference TRBV7-2 and TRBJ1-1 for the parts outside the CDR3, the full variable domain is GAGVSQSPSNKVTEKGKDVELRCDPISGHTALYWYRQSLGQGLEFLIYFQGNSAPDKSGLPSDRFSAERTGGSVSTLTIQRTQQEDSAVYLCASSLVPEVNTEAFFGQGTRLTVV.

By share, this clonotype counts as medium-sized. This chain connects TRBV5-1 to TRBJ2-7, with TRBD2 matching 10 bases. The CDR3 is 15 residues long. CDR1 is SGHRS, CDR2 YFSETQ, per germline. J gave up 1 base and V 4 bases, and 5 bases lay outside the gene matches. The CDR3: CASSRSSGGSYEQYV. CDR3 sequence (DNA): TGCGCCAGCAGCAGGAGTAGCGGGGGGTCCTACGAGCAGTACGTC.

This clonotype was seen at least ten times. The chain is built from TRBV5-1 and TRBJ1-2; 12 nucleotides line up with TRBD1. CDR3 length: 13 residues. Germline V lookup: CDR1 SGHRS, CDR2 YFSETQ. The trim removed 7 bases at V and 9 bases at J, leaving 7 bases unmatched. In DNA, the CDR3 is TGCGCCAGCGGCGGGACAGGGGGCGATAGCTACACCTTC. This codes for CASGGTGGDSYTF.

This clonotype was counted many times. The J gene is TRBJ1-2, the V gene TRBV5-1; D unresolved. Germline lookup yields CDR1 SGHRS and CDR2 YFSETQ. With 0 bases removed from V and 4 bases from J, the gap between germline ends came to 7 bases. This CDR3 is built from 13 residues. The CDR3 DNA follows: TGCGCCAGCAGCTTGGCCGGACTCTATGGCTACACCTTC. As protein: CASSLAGLYGYTF.

This clonotype was counted ten times or more. The J gene is TRBJ2-2, the V gene TRBV6-4; 10 bases map to TRBD1. CDR3 length: 13 residues. CDR1 and CDR2 from the germline V gene are MRHNA and SNTAGT. The ends lost 9 bases at V and 4 bases at J; junction bases unmatched: 2. CDR3 sequence: CARDRGPTGELFF. Here the CDR3 DNA reads TGTGCCAGAGACAGGGGGCCCACCGGGGAGCTGTTTTTT.

This clonotype is medium-sized within its sample. CDR3 protein: CASSLTGTSGGHNEQFF. The DNA of the CDR3 is TGCGCCAGCAGCTTGACAGGGACTAGCGGGGGGCACAATGAGCAGTTCTTC. The chain links TRBV5-1 to TRBJ2-1, with TRBD2 matching 15 bases. CDR1 is SGHRS and CDR2 is YFSETQ in the germline V gene. The junction had 4 bases not matched to a gene; V was cut back by 1 base and J by 5 bases. The CDR3 extends over 17 amino acids.

This clonotype was recorded many times. The chain couples TRBV5-6 to TRBJ1-6; 7 bases line up with TRBD1. The germline CDR1 and CDR2 sequences are SGHDT and YYEEEE. Unmatched junction bases numbered 10, after V lost 3 bases and J lost 10 bases. The CDR3 spans 15 residues. CDR3 nucleotide sequence: TGTGCCAGCAGCTCAGCCCCGGGACAGACCTCACCCCTCCACTTT. Encoded protein: CASSSAPGQTSPLHF.

This clonotype was detected ten times or more. The CDR3 DNA follows: TGTGCCAGCAGCCCGGACCCGGGACAGGGGGCAGAGACCCAGTACTTC. This translates into CASSPDPGQGAETQYF. This chain links TRBV5-4 with TRBJ2-5, with 12 bases matching TRBD1. Germline loops: CDR1 SGHNT, CDR2 YYREEE (reference sequence). This CDR3 is 16 amino acids long. The junction had 8 bases not matched to a gene; V was cut back by 4 bases and J by 4 bases.

This clonotype has a count of ten or more. This chain links TRBV6-1 with TRBJ1-5, with 7 bases identical to TRBD1. The germline V gene has CDR1 MNHNS and CDR2 SASEGT. The CDR3 totals 15 residues. V lost 6 bases and J lost 5; bases outside the gene matches: 10. CDR3 nucleotide sequence: TGTGCCAGCAGCTCAGGACAGGTGAACTATCAGCCCCAGCATTTT. Protein product: CASSSGQVNYQPQHF.